Sequencing of this T cell receptor beta chain was carried out in a study of T cells in Graves' hyperthyroidism and ophthalmopathy (dated by TCRdb to 2018 to 2020). General notes on the study: Peripheral blood samples were taken at the time of initial diagnosis, prior to any treatment. The approximately 100 discovery patients were randomly split 7:3 into training and test sets. To identify distinguishing TCR V-J signatures, a discovery cohort of around 98 patients was used, comprising 43 with Graves' ophthalmopathy and some 57 with stable Graves' hyperthyroidism. Once sampling was done, hyperthyroidism patients were given methimazole at a starting dose of 30 mg daily, whereas ophthalmopathy patients were given high-dose intravenous methylprednisolone. An independent validation cohort of under 20 hyperthyroidism patients and 17 patients who later progressed to ophthalmopathy tested prospective prediction of ophthalmopathy. The paper reports TCR Vbeta CDR3 sequencing of approximately 140 peripheral blood samples: approximately 41 ophthalmopathy, 70 to 85 hyperthyroidism and approximately 17 progressor patients. In addition, the study compared T-cell repertoires in thyroid tissue and in blood from over 5 Graves' hyperthyroidism patients. The research as a whole found: Most expanded thyroid clonotypes (frequency above 0.001) were also detected in blood, a finding suggesting that blood repertoires may reflect thyroid immune responses. Sample size was not statistically predetermined, and investigators were not blinded to group allocation. A model built on a 13 V-J signature distinguished ophthalmopathy from stable hyperthyroidism, reaching 87.88% sensitivity and 81.08% specificity in cross-validation and 80%/75% in testing. During validation, the model predicted progression to ophthalmopathy a median of roughly six months ahead of onset, with around 65% sensitivity and roughly 75% specificity.

About this clonotype: The antigen this receptor binds is unknown. Base qualities are not recorded, but no much larger clone differs from it by a single base.

The TCR beta CDR3 regions were amplified from RNA transcripts. A first-round RT-PCR of the TCR CDR3 used the HTBI primer set with the Qiagen OneStep RT-PCR kit. Libraries were constructed in a second round of multiplex PCR, after which size selection and purification were performed. The libraries were sequenced on an Illumina HiSeq2000 using paired-end 100 bp reads. The original methods were these. SOAPnuke was used to process the raw data, throwing out any read that contained adapters or uncalled bases, had a mean Phred below 15, or lacked an exact constant-primer or identifier match. High-quality paired reads were merged using COPE v1.2.5, and each unique nucleotide sequence was defined as a clonotype. Clonotypes were aligned to IMGT TRBV, TRBD and TRBJ reference segments using MiTCR v1.1. Analysis was restricted to V-J combinations with a frequency above 0.0001, which covered about 99% of repertoires. The TCS score was defined as F50 (clonal expansion) divided by E x V (chaos), with BLOSUM62-based TCRdist calculated between CDR3 peptides within each V-J. Welch's t-statistics and random forest reduced just over 500 V-J features to 13, which were used in a naive Bayes classifier (R e1071). The similarity between thyroid and blood repertoires was quantified using the Morisita-Horn index. TCRdb itself trimmed the public reads at Q25 with fastp, ran MiXCR and retained productive beta chains. Rows with one shared CDR3 protein collapse into an entry with the most common genes and DNA. TCRdb, not the authors, supplied the V and J calls. This sample comprises around 700,000 distinct CDR3 sequences, 30% to 40% of them detected only once. The ten top clones hold 31% of the sample.

Stable Graves' hyperthyroidism was defined as no progression to ophthalmopathy during 18 months of follow-up. Hyperthyroidism patients were newly diagnosed, with disease duration under 2 months, and aged 18 to 65 years. Exclusion was applied to patients with uncontrolled infections, other autoimmune diseases, pregnancy or lactation. Diagnoses relied on clinical symptoms, serum thyroxine and TRAb, thyroid ultrasound and orbital computed tomography. PBMCs were separated from 10 ml of fresh peripheral blood using Ficoll-Paque density gradient centrifugation. Total RNA was extracted with Trizol reagent, and quality was checked on an Agilent 2100 Bioanalyzer. Inclusive of the bounding cysteine and phenylalanine, the CDR3 is 12 residues long. This entry keeps only the CDR3 DNA: 36 bases, framed from base 1. The V and J ends are trimmed by 1 base and 7 bases, leaving 7 bases between them. CDR1 MGHRA and CDR2 YSYEKL are derived from the germline V gene.

The sample taken for sequencing was blood. This receptor chain uses TRBV4-1 and TRBJ1-2, with the D gene not clear enough to name. This TCR came from a woman aged 40 to 55 with Graves' hyperthyroidism. Here the CDR3 is given as CASSQARSGYTF. The nucleotide sequence reads as follows: TGCGCCAGCAGCCAAGCGAGGAGTGGCTACACCTTC.